This T cell receptor (beta chain) was documented in a study of early T cells in non-severe SARS-CoV-2 infection. This CDR3 spans 14 amino acids. Germline lookup yields CDR1 SSHAT and CDR2 FNYEAQ (reference sequence). V lost 3 bases, J lost 3 bases, and 11 bases lay in between. TCRdb redid the calling of the 5' RACE reads with MiXCR, one entry per CDR3 protein. The repertoire includes about 43,000 distinct CDR3 sequences, approximately 10% of them detected once, and around 9.8% sits in the top ten. The receptor comes from an adult who was a healthcare worker with PCR-confirmed SARS-CoV-2 infection or an uninfected control (not recorded which). This rearrangement joins TRBV7-7 to TRBJ1-1, with D possibly TRBD1 on 5 matching bases. The sample comprised whole blood. The CDR3 DNA sequence: TGTGCCAGCAGCTTGTCGGACACGGACACTGAAGCTTTCTTT. Translated, it gives CASSLSDTDTEAFF.